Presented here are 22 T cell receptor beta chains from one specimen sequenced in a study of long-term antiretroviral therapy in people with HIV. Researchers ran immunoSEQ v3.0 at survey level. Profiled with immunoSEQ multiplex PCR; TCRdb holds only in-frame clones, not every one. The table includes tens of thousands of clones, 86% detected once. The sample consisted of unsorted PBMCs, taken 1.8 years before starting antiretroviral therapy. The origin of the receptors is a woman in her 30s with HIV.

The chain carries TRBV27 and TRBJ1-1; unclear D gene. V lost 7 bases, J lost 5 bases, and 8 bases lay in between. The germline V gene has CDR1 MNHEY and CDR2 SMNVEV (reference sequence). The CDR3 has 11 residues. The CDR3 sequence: CASIRGTEAFF. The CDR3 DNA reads TGTGCCAGCATTCGTGGAACTGAAGCTTTCTTT.

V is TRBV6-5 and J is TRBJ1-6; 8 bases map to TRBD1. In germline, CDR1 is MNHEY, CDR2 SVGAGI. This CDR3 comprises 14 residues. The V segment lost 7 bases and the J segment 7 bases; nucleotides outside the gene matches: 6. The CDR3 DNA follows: TGTGCCAGCAAGACAGGGGTCCAAAATTCACCCCTCCACTTT. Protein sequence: CASKTGVQNSPLHF.

The CDR3 region has the DNA TGTGCCAGCAGCCGGAACGGGGTCGAGCAGTACTTC. This gives the protein CASSRNGVEQYF. This chain connects TRBV7-6 to TRBJ2-7, with D maybe TRBD2 (5 bases). V lost 5 bases to trimming and J lost 6 bases, with 11 bases between them. Germline CDR1 SGHVS, CDR2 FNYEAQ. The CDR3 runs to 12 residues.

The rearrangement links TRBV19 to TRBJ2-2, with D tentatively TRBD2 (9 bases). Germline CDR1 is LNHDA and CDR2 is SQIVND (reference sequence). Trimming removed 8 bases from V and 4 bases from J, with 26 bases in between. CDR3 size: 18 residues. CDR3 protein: CASCTGGVAGAITGELFF. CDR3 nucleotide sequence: TGTGCCAGTTGCACAGGGGGGGTAGCGGGGGCCATCACCGGGGAGCTGTTTTTT.

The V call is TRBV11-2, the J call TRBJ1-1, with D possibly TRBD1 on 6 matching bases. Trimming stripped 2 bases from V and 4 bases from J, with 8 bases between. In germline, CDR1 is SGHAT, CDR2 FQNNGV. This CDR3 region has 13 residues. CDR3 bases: TGTGCCAGCAGCTTACAGGGGCCCACTGAAGCTTTCTTT. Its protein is CASSLQGPTEAFF.

The CDR3 coding sequence is TGTGCCAGCAGCTTAGGCGTAGGGGTCTACAATGAGCAGTTCTTC. This encodes CASSLGVGVYNEQFF. This chain connects TRBV11-2 to TRBJ2-1; tentatively, D is TRBD1 (5 bases). The CDR3 extends over 15 amino acids. CDR1 is SGHAT, CDR2 FQNNGV, per germline. V was clipped by 1 base and J by 3 bases, with 10 bases between them.

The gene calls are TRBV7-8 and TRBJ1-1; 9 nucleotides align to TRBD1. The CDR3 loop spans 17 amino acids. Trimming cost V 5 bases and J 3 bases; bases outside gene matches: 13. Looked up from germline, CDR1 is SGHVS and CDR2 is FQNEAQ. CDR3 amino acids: CASSQGRGQGIDTEAFF. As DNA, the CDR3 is TGTGCCAGCAGCCAGGGCCGGGGACAGGGTATCGACACTGAAGCTTTCTTT. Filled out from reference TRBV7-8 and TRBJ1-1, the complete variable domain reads GAGVSQSPRYKVAKRGQDVALRCDPISGHVSLFWYQQALGQGPEFLTYFQNEAQLDKSGLPSDRFFAERPEGSVSTLKIQRTQQEDSAVYLCASSQGRGQGIDTEAFFGQGTRLTVV.

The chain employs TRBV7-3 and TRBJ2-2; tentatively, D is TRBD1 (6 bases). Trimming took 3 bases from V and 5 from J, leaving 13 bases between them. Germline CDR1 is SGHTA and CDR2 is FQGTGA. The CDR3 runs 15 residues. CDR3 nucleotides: TGTGCCAGCAGCTTCCAGACAGGCGGGACCGGGGAGCTGTTTTTT. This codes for CASSFQTGGTGELFF.

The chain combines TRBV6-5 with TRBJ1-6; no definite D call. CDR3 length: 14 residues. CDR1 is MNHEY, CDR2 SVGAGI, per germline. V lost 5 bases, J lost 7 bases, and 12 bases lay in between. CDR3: CASSTRGPNSPLHF. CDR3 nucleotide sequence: TGTGCCAGCAGTACCAGAGGACCCAATTCACCCCTCCACTTT.

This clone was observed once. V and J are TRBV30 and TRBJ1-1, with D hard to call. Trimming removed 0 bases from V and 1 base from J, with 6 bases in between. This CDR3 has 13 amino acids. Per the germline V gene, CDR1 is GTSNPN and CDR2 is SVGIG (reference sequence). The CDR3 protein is CAWSVRPNTEAFF. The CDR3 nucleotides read TGTGCCTGGAGTGTACGCCCGAACACTGAAGCTTTCTTT.

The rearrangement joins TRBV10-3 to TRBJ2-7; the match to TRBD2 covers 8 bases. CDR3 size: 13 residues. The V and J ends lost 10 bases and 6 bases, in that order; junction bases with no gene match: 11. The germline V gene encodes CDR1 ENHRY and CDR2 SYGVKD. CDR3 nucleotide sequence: TGTGCCACGGCGGGGGGTAAGGGCTCCGAGCAGTACGTC. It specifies CATAGGKGSEQYV.

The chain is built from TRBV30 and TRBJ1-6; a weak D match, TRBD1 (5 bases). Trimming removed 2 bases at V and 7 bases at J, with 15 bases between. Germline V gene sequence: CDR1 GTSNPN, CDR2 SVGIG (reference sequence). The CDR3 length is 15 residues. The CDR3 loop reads CAWSRQGVGNSPLHF. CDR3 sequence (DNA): TGTGCCTGGAGTAGGCAGGGAGTGGGGAATTCACCCCTCCACTTT.

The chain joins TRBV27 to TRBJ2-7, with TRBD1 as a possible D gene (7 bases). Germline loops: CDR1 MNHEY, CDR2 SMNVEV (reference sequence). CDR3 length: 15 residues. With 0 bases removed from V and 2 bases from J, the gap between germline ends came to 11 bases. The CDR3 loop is CASSLSARGAYEQYF. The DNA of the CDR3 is TGTGCCAGCAGTTTATCCGCCAGGGGGGCCTACGAGCAGTACTTC.

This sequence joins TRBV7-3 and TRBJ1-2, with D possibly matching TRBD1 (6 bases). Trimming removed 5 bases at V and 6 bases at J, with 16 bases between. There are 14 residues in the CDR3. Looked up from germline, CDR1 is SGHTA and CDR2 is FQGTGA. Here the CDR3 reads CASSPRAGGDGYTF. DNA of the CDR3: TGTGCCAGCAGCCCCCGAGCGGGGGGCGATGGCTACACCTTC.

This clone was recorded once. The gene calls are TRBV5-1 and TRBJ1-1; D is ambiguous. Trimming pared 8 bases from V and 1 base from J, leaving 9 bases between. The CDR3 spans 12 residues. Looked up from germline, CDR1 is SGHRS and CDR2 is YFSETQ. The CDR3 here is CASRGPNTEAFF. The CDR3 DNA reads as TGCGCCAGTCGAGGGCCGAACACTGAAGCTTTCTTT.

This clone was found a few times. CDR3 bases: TGTGCCAGCAGCCTCTTTGGGACAGCAAACTATGGCTACACCTTC. Protein: CASSLFGTANYGYTF. This chain joins TRBV5-5 and TRBJ1-2; 7 positions match TRBD1. The CDR3 is 15 amino acids. Per the germline V gene, CDR1 is SGHKS and CDR2 is YYEKEE (reference sequence). V was pared by 4 bases and J by 2 bases, with 8 bases of the junction left unmatched.

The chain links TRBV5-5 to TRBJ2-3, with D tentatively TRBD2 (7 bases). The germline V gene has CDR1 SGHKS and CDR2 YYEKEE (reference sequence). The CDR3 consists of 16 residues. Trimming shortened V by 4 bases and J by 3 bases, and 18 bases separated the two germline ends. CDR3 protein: CASSTFEGGRTDTQYF. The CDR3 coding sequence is TGTGCCAGCAGCACTTTCGAGGGGGGGCGGACAGATACGCAGTATTTT.

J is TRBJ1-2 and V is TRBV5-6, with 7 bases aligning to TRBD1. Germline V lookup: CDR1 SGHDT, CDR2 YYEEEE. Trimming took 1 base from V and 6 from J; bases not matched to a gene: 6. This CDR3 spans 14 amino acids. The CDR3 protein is CASSLLQGRDGYTF. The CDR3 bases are TGTGCCAGCAGCTTGTTACAGGGGAGGGATGGCTACACCTTC.

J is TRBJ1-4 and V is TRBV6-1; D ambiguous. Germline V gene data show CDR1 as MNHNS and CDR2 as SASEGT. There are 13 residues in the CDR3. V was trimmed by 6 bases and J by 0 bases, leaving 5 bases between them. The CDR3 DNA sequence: TGTGCCAGCAGGATTACAACTAATGAAAAACTGTTTTTT. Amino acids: CASRITTNEKLFF.

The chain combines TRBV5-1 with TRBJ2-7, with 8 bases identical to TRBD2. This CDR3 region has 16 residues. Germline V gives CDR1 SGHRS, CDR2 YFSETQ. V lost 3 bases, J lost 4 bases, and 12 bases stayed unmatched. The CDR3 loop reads CASSSPRDERGYEQYF. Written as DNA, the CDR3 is TGCGCCAGCAGCTCGCCCCGAGACGAGCGGGGGTACGAGCAGTACTTC.

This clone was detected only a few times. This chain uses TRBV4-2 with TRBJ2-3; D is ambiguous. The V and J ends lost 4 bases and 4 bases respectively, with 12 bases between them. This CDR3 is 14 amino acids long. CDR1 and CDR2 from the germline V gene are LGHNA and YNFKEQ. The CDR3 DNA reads TGTGCCAGCAGCCCTTATACGGGCGCAGATACGCAGTATTTT. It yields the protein CASSPYTGADTQYF.

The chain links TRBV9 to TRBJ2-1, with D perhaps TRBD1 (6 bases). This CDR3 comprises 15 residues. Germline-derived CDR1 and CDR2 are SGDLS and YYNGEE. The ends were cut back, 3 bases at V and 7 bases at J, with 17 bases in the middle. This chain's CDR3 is CASSGPKQGRNEQFF. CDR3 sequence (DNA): TGTGCCAGCAGCGGACCAAAACAGGGTCGGAATGAGCAGTTCTTC.